The 7 T cell receptor beta chains presented below share a single source sample, sequenced in a study of pediatric ulcerative colitis. Repertoires were generated with immunoSEQ multiplex PCR, while TCRdb's copy carries only in-frame clones and drops some. The data contain 44,000 or so clones, around 79% of them singletons. Rectal tissue came from one to two pinch biopsies taken at colonoscopy. The sequenced sample was gut tissue. The receptors derive from a girl between 10 and 17 years old with moderate ulcerative colitis.

This rearrangement joins TRBV2 to TRBJ2-1; possible D gene TRBD2, 6 bases. V lost 6 bases and J lost 5, with 20 bases in between. Germline values: CDR1 SNHLY, CDR2 FYNNEI. CDR3 length equals 16 residues. CDR3 sequence (DNA): TGTGCCAGCAGGATCGGATCCCTTGGGGGGAACAATGAGCAGTTCTTC. Translated: CASRIGSLGGNNEQFF.

This clone appeared once. V gene TRBV12-5 combines with J gene TRBJ1-4; D is unclear. The CDR3 runs 14 residues. The germline V gene has CDR1 LGHNT and CDR2 FRNRAP. V lost 5 bases, J lost 0 bases, and 7 bases lay in between. The CDR3 DNA reads TGTGCTAGTGGTCGGACCTCAACTAATGAAAAACTGTTTTTT. Amino acid sequence: CASGRTSTNEKLFF. Full variable domain (rest looked up from reference TRBV12-5 and TRBJ1-4): DARVTQTPRHKVTEMGQEVTMRCQPILGHNTVFWYRQTMMQGLELLAYFRNRAPLDDSGMPKDRFSAEMPDATLATLKIQPSEPRDSAVYFCASGRTSTNEKLFFGSGTQLSVL.

In its sample, this clone is medium-sized (0.01 to 0.1%). The rearrangement uses TRBV6-1 and TRBJ1-1; unclear D gene. The V end lost 1 base, the J end lost 5 bases, and 8 bases lay between the germline ends. In germline, CDR1 is MNHNS, CDR2 SASEGT. This CDR3 contains 13 residues. CDR3: CASSEVSGTEAFF. CDR3 bases: TGTGCCAGCAGTGAAGTCAGTGGGACTGAAGCTTTCTTT.

V and J are TRBV7-4 and TRBJ2-7, with 12 bases aligning to TRBD2. CDR1 and CDR2 (germline): SGHVT, SQSDAQ. The V gene end was trimmed by 5 bases and the J gene end by 5 bases; junction bases not matched to a gene: 10. This CDR3 spans 16 amino acids. CDR3 region: CASSHARLAGENEQYF. DNA for the CDR3: TGTGCCAGCAGCCACGCCCGACTAGCGGGAGAAAACGAGCAGTACTTC.

The V and J genes are TRBV18 and TRBJ2-2; maybe TRBD2 (6 bases). V was cut by 2 bases and J by 5 bases, with 15 bases left in between. CDR1 KGHSH and CDR2 LQKENI come from the germline V gene. The CDR3 spans 16 residues. CDR3 in DNA: TGTGCCAGCTCACCAAGGTCTAGCGATGAGACCGGGGAGCTGTTTTTT. This encodes CASSPRSSDETGELFF.

This rearrangement joins TRBV19 to TRBJ1-2; a possible D gene is TRBD1 (6 bases). The V end was cut by 9 bases, the J end by 2 bases, with 16 bases between. This CDR3 region has 14 residues. CDR1 LNHDA and CDR2 SQIVND come from the germline V gene (reference sequence). CDR3 DNA sequence: TGTGCCAGCCTGAGGAGGGGGTTCAACTATGGCTACACCTTC. Translation gives CASLRRGFNYGYTF. The entire variable domain, with the rest obtained from reference TRBV19 and TRBJ1-2, is as follows: DGGITQSPKYLFRKEGQNVTLSCEQNLNHDAMYWYRQDPGQGLRLIYYSQIVNDFQKGDIAEGYSVSREKKESFPLTVTSAQKNPTAFYLCASLRRGFNYGYTFGSGTRLTVV.

V and J are TRBV5-1 and TRBJ2-1, with D possibly matching TRBD2 (5 bases). This CDR3 has 16 residues. Trimming shortened V by 0 bases and J by 0 bases, and 10 bases separated the two germline ends. From germline, CDR1 is SGHRS and CDR2 YFSETQ. CDR3 residues: CASSLAGVSSYNEQFF. CDR3 DNA: TGCGCCAGCAGCTTGGCCGGGGTTAGCTCCTACAATGAGCAGTTCTTC.